This T cell receptor (beta chain) was recorded in a study of beta chain features in type 1 diabetes. One heparinised draw of blood, averaging about 116 mL, came from each donor. A sort by CD45RO/CCR7/CD25/CD127/CD95/CD27 yielded CD4+ naive, central memory, regulatory and stem cell-like memory cells. Sorted populations all exceeded 95% purity. The entirety of the isolated RNA underwent reverse transcription, so expressed TCRB transcripts were sequenced. TCRdb's table, derived via immunoSEQ multiplex PCR, lists solely in-frame clones and lacks some. The repertoire holds around 280,000 clones, with about 7.8% as singletons. Study-level findings and limits: Researchers cautioned that cDNA sequencing could over-represent cells with high TCR expression.

The count of this clone is one. What it binds is not known. This CDR3 is built from 16 residues. V shed 3 bases and J 2 bases; nucleotides not matched to a gene: 8. The germline V gene has CDR1 LGHNA and CDR2 YNFKEQ. The material sequenced was central memory CD4+ T cells from blood. This chain joins TRBV4-2 and TRBJ2-3, with 7 nucleotides matching TRBD2. This sequence originates from a woman under 30 in good health. DNA for the CDR3: TGTGCCAGCAGCCAGGCGTGGGGGGGGACCACAGATACGCAGTATTTT. Translating it yields CASSQAWGGTTDTQYF.